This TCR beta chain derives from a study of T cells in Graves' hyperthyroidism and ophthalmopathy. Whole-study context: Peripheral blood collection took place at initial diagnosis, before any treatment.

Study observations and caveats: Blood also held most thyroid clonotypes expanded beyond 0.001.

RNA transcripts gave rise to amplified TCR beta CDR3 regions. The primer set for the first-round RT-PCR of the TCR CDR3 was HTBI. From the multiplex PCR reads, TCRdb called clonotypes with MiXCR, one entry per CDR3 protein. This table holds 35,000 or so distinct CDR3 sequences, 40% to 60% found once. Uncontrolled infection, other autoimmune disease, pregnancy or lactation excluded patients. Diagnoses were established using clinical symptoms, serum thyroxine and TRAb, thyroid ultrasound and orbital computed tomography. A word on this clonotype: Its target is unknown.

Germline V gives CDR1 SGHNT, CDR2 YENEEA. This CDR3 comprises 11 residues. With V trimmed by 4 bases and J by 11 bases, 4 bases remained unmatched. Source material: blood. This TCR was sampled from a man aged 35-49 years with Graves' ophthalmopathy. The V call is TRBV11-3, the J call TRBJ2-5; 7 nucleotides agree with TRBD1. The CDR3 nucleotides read TGTGCCAGCAGCTCCCGACAGGGACAGTACTTC. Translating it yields CASSSRQGQYF. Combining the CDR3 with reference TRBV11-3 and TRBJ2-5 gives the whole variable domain EAGVVQSPRYKIIEKKQPVAFWCNPISGHNTLYWYLQNLGQGPELLIRYENEEAVDDSQLPKDRFSAERLKGVDSTLKIQPAELGDSAVYLCASSSRQGQYFGPGTRLLVL.